This paragraph covers one T cell receptor (beta chain) sequence. The data originate from a study of blood T cell repertoires in COVID-19. About the research overall: Specimens from acute and convalescent COVID-19 originated in the United States, Italy and Spain.

Per the study methods: Reference gene primer amplification yielded estimated nucleated cell counts. The data were produced by immunoSEQ multiplex PCR, yet TCRdb's version contains in-frame clones alone and is incomplete. V, J and clone size were drawn from that table, and D and trimming were deduced from the DNA. The table lists hundreds of thousands of clones, roughly 88% of them singletons. Those enrolled in Seattle joined during active infection and were followed longitudinally afterward. Germline V gene lookup returns CDR1 LNHNV and CDR2 YYDKDF (reference sequence). V lost 0 bases and J 6 bases, leaving 14 bases between the germline ends. The CDR3 is 16 residues long.

The sequencing sample was made of peripheral blood. The TCR originated in a woman in her thirties with COVID-19, enrolled during active disease. The chain uses TRBV15 and TRBJ1-4; D not certain. CDR3 sequence (DNA): TGTGCCACCAGCAGAGACGAGGCTGGCGTGGATGAAAAACTGTTTTTT. Its protein is CATSRDEAGVDEKLFF.